The 30 T cell receptor beta chains below all came from one sample that was sequenced in a study of blood T cells in healthy people across ages. The authors ran a second PCR of roughly 7 to 11 cycles using a sample-barcoded 5' primer and a J-beta primer mix. TCRdb used MiXCR to reprocess the 5' RACE reads, holding one entry per CDR3 protein. In the table there are more than 1,000,000 distinct CDR3 sequences, almost 25% of which are singletons. These records were also assigned to another study, of T cells of mothers and their children.

The sequencing sample was made of blood. Every receptor here comes from a girl aged 2 to 9 in good health.

The V gene is TRBV24-1, the J gene TRBJ1-2; D uncertain. Germline V CDR1 and CDR2: KGHDR, SFDVKD. Trimming removed 3 bases from V and 0 bases from J, with 4 bases in between. The CDR3 sequence is 13 residues long. This CDR3 reads CATSDDTNYGYTF. The CDR3 region has the DNA TGTGCCACCAGTGATGACACTAACTATGGCTACACCTTC.

The CDR3 coding sequence is TGTGCTAGTGGTTTGGATCGGGTGGAGTACTTC. The encoded protein is CASGLDRVEYF. V usage is TRBV12-5 and J usage is TRBJ2-5; D ambiguous. The length of the CDR3 is 11 residues. Trimming removed 1 base from V and 12 bases from J, with 9 bases in between. Germline CDR1 and CDR2: LGHNT and FRNRAP.

The table lists this clonotype with a count of one. The V gene is TRBV11-2, the J gene TRBJ1-1; D is ambiguous. Germline V gene data show CDR1 as SGHAT and CDR2 as FQNNGV. The CDR3 is 13 residues long. The ends were cut back, 4 bases at V and 5 bases at J, with 11 bases in the middle. The CDR3 region has the DNA TGTGCCAGCAGCTCGCCGTATTTAACTGAAGCTTTCTTT. The encoded protein is CASSSPYLTEAFF.

This chain links TRBV20-1 with TRBJ2-1; 7 bases align to TRBD2. The CDR3 loop spans 16 amino acids. V shed 3 bases, J shed 0 bases, and the junction held 8 bases outside the gene matches. Germline-derived CDR1 and CDR2 are DFQATT and SNEGSKA (reference sequence). In DNA form, the CDR3 reads TGCAGTGCTAGGGGACTACGGCAAAGCTCCTACAATGAGCAGTTCTTC. Encoded protein: CSARGLRQSSYNEQFF.

This clonotype came up a few times. The chain couples TRBV11-2 to TRBJ2-1; D is uncertain. The CDR3 consists of 12 residues. The germline V gene encodes CDR1 SGHAT and CDR2 FQNNGV. V gave up 5 bases and J gave up 8 bases, with 10 bases separating them. For the CDR3, the DNA is TGTGCCAGCAGCAAAAGGGTTGATGAGCAGTTCTTC. Encoded protein: CASSKRVDEQFF.

The chain has TRBV20-1 and TRBJ2-1; D tentatively reads TRBD1 or TRBD2 (5 bases each). With 4 bases removed from V and 6 bases from J, the gap between germline ends came to 16 bases. This CDR3 spans 14 amino acids. Germline CDR1 reads DFQATT; CDR2 reads SNEGSKA (reference sequence). CDR3 loop: CSAKLPGRGNEQFF. CDR3 sequence (DNA): TGCAGTGCTAAACTGCCGGGACGAGGCAATGAGCAGTTCTTC.

The V gene is TRBV6-5, the J gene TRBJ2-5, with 9 positions matching TRBD2. Germline V lookup: CDR1 MNHEY, CDR2 SVGAGI. The CDR3 has 15 amino acids. V trimming: 2 bases; J trimming: 4 bases; junction bases outside the gene matches: 5. CDR3 nucleotides: TGTGCCAGCAGTTACGGGGCGGGAGGGCGAGAGACCCAGTACTTC. Translating gives CASSYGAGGRETQYF.

This clonotype has just a few counts. CDR3: CASSTLQGPSETQYF. The CDR3 region has the DNA TGTGCCAGCAGTACCCTCCAGGGGCCCTCAGAGACCCAGTACTTC. This chain uses TRBV6-2 or TRBV6-3 with TRBJ2-5, with D perhaps matching TRBD1 (6 bases). The germline gives CDR1 MNHEY, CDR2 SVGEGT. The CDR3 spans 15 residues. Trimming took 5 bases from V and 4 from J, leaving 17 bases between them.

In this sample, this clonotype turned up a few times. J is TRBJ2-7 and V is TRBV29-1; 9 bases align to TRBD1. V shed 4 bases, J shed 1 base, and the junction held 8 bases outside the gene matches. Germline-derived CDR1 and CDR2 are SQVTM and ANQGSEA. The CDR3 sequence is 15 residues long. The CDR3 sequence: CSVGGGQGSSYEQYF. In DNA form, the CDR3 reads TGCAGCGTTGGGGGGGGACAGGGATCGTCCTACGAGCAGTACTTC.

The V and J genes are TRBV25-1 and TRBJ1-3; no definite D call. The V end was cut by 3 bases, the J end by 2 bases, with 20 bases between. CDR3 length: 18 residues. The V gene's germline CDR1 is MGHDK and CDR2 SYGVNS. The CDR3 is CASSDLPSLLGAGNTIYF. DNA for the CDR3: TGTGCCAGCAGTGACCTTCCGAGCCTCCTAGGCGCTGGAAACACCATATATTTT.

The chain combines TRBV20-1 with TRBJ1-2; D gene ambiguous. V lost 2 bases, J lost 7 bases, and 23 bases lay in between. The CDR3 is made up of 16 amino acids. Germline CDR1 and CDR2: DFQATT and SNEGSKA (reference sequence). As DNA, the CDR3 is TGCAGTGCTAGAAAGGGATCACAGACGATTTTGCGTGGCTACACCTTC. Translating it yields CSARKGSQTILRGYTF.

The rearrangement joins TRBV29-1 to TRBJ1-5, with a possible D match to TRBD1 (5 bases). Germline V gives CDR1 SQVTM, CDR2 ANQGSEA. The CDR3 contains 13 residues. The germline V and J ends were trimmed by 8 bases and 9 bases, with 20 bases remaining between them. The CDR3 protein is CSFYGEPGGPQHF. CDR3 sequence (DNA): TGCAGCTTCTACGGGGAGCCTGGGGGGCCCCAGCATTTT.

With respect to this clonotype: It is likely a read error, because the conserved phenylalanine at the end of the CDR3 is missing. The rearrangement links TRBV20-1 to TRBJ2-7, with TRBD2 matching over 13 bases. The better agreement between TRBJ2-1 and the DNA end casts doubt on the J call. CDR3 length equals 14 residues. Germline V CDR1 and CDR2: DFQATT, SNEGSKA (reference sequence). The CDR3 region is CSARTSGSYNEQFS. The CDR3 DNA sequence: TGCAGTGCAAGGACTAGCGGGAGTTACAATGAGCAGTTCTCC.

This chain links TRBV29-1 with TRBJ2-7, with D hard to call. The germline gives CDR1 SQVTM, CDR2 ANQGSEA. Trimming stripped 8 bases from V and 2 bases from J, with 13 bases between. CDR3 length: 12 residues. CDR3 amino acids: CSWAESTYEQYF. The CDR3 bases are TGCAGCTGGGCAGAGAGCACCTACGAGCAGTACTTC.

The V call is TRBV7-9, the J call TRBJ2-3; 11 positions agree with TRBD2. The V gene's germline CDR1 is SEHNR and CDR2 FQNEAQ (reference sequence). The CDR3 contains 19 residues. V lost 5 bases and J lost 2; bases outside the gene matches: 15. CDR3 sequence (DNA): TGTGCCAGCAGCCCCCCCTCCCCATTACTAGCGGGGGTCACAGATACGCAGTATTTT. It yields the protein CASSPPSPLLAGVTDTQYF.

This rearrangement joins TRBV7-6 to TRBJ2-5; D is ambiguous. V lost 2 bases and J 2 bases, leaving 15 bases between the germline ends. The CDR3 has 16 amino acids. Looked up from germline, CDR1 is SGHVS and CDR2 is FNYEAQ. CDR3 in DNA: TGTGCCAGCAGCTTATGGTCTGTTCGCGGTCAAGAGACCCAGTACTTC. Protein product: CASSLWSVRGQETQYF.

The J gene is TRBJ2-3, the V gene TRBV4-1; 7 bases line up with TRBD2. Germline V gives CDR1 MGHRA, CDR2 YSYEKL. This CDR3 contains 17 residues. V shed 0 bases, J shed 0 bases, and the junction held 6 bases outside the gene matches. CDR3 sequence (DNA): TGCGCCAGCAGCCAAGAAAGACTAGCAGCTAGCACAGATACGCAGTATTTT. Its protein product is CASSQERLAASTDTQYF.

Points on this clonotype: As the CDR3 is not closed by the conserved phenylalanine or tryptophan, this likely results from a read error. V is TRBV5-1 and J is TRBJ1-1; 11 bases align to TRBD1. Germline V gene data show CDR1 as SGHRS and CDR2 as YFSETQ. The CDR3 runs to 16 residues. Trimming at V came to 10 bases and at J to 5 bases, leaving 16 bases not matched to a gene. Here the CDR3 reads CASTGGDRGSKTEAFL. Written as DNA, the CDR3 is TGCGCCTCGACTGGGGGGGACAGGGGGTCGAAAACTGAAGCTTTCCTT.

V usage is TRBV20-1 and J usage is TRBJ2-3, with unresolved D. CDR3 size: 12 residues. The V end lost 1 base, the J end lost 4 bases, and 6 bases lay between the germline ends. The germline V gene has CDR1 DFQATT and CDR2 SNEGSKA (reference sequence). CDR3 nucleotide sequence: TGCAGTGCTAGAGCGACGGCAGATACGCAGTATTTT. Translating gives CSARATADTQYF.

V usage is TRBV9 and J usage is TRBJ1-5; possibly TRBD1 for D (6 bases). CDR3 length: 14 amino acids. In germline, CDR1 is SGDLS, CDR2 YYNGEE. V shed 3 bases and J shed 6 bases, with 13 bases lying between them. CDR3 in amino acids: CASSETGLGQPQHF. The CDR3, as DNA: TGTGCCAGCAGCGAAACAGGGCTGGGTCAGCCCCAGCATTTT.

The J gene is TRBJ1-2, the V gene TRBV12-3 or TRBV12-4, with D tentatively TRBD1 (6 bases). The CDR3 is made up of 14 amino acids. Trimming removed 6 bases at V and 3 bases at J, with 14 bases between. CDR3 in amino acids: CASRGDRRDYGYTF. The CDR3 DNA follows: TGTGCCAGCAGGGGAGACAGGAGAGACTATGGCTACACCTTC.

This clonotype was counted between two and nine times. V and J are TRBV28 and TRBJ1-6, with TRBD1 matching 8 bases. The germline V gene has CDR1 MDHEN and CDR2 SYDVKM. The ends lost 3 bases at V and 9 bases at J; junction bases unmatched: 7. The CDR3 has 15 amino acids. The CDR3 nucleotides are TGTGCCAGCAGTTTTCAGGGGGCAGGAAGTTCACCCCTCCACTTT. The encoded protein is CASSFQGAGSSPLHF.

This clonotype was seen only a few times. The rearrangement links TRBV2 to TRBJ2-2; TRBD1 is a possible D gene (5 bases). The germline V gene encodes CDR1 SNHLY and CDR2 FYNNEI. V was shortened by 8 bases and J by 2 bases, with 12 bases between the two germline ends. There are 14 residues in the CDR3. The CDR3 DNA reads as TGTGCCAGCGAGAAGGACACAAACACCGGGGAGCTGTTTTTT. Amino acids: CASEKDTNTGELFF.

The chain couples TRBV20-1 to TRBJ1-1; D possibly corresponds to TRBD1 (5 bases). This CDR3 contains 16 residues. CDR1 DFQATT and CDR2 SNEGSKA come from the germline V gene (reference sequence). With 3 bases removed from V and 0 bases from J, the gap between germline ends came to 17 bases. Written as DNA, the CDR3 is TGCAGTGCTAGCGATCGACAGACCGTTATGAACACTGAAGCTTTCTTT. It translates to CSASDRQTVMNTEAFF.

V usage is TRBV28 and J usage is TRBJ2-7; 10 bases match TRBD2. Per the germline V gene, CDR1 is MDHEN and CDR2 is SYDVKM. The J segment lost 8 bases and the V segment lost 1 base, leaving 5 bases of the junction unmatched. The CDR3 spans 14 residues. The CDR3 protein is CASSLYGTSVKQYF. Written as DNA, the CDR3 is TGTGCCAGCAGTTTATATGGGACTAGCGTTAAGCAGTACTTC. Full variable domain (outside the CDR3, taken from reference TRBV28 and TRBJ2-7): DVKVTQSSRYLVKRTGEKVFLECVQDMDHENMFWYRQDPGLGLRLIYFSYDVKMKEKGDIPEGYSVSREKKERFSLILESASTNQTSMYLCASSLYGTSVKQYFGPGTRLTVT.

The V call is TRBV6-1, the J call TRBJ1-2; no definite D call. Trimming shortened V by 9 bases and J by 7 bases, and 24 bases separated the two germline ends. This CDR3 comprises 15 residues. Germline V gene data show CDR1 as MNHNS and CDR2 as SASEGT. The CDR3 nucleotides are TGTGCCAGGGGAATCCCGGGGAAATGGGAAGGTGGCTACACCTTC. Its protein product is CARGIPGKWEGGYTF.

The gene calls are TRBV3-1 and TRBJ2-5; 8 positions match TRBD2. The DNA end favors TRBJ2-1, so the J call may be wrong. The CDR3 length is 16 residues. Germline assignment: CDR1 LGHDT and CDR2 YNNKEL (reference sequence). The CDR3 is CASSQVEAGASNEQFF. The CDR3 nucleotides read TGTGCCAGCAGCCAAGTCGAAGCGGGAGCCTCTAATGAGCAGTTCTTC.

The gene calls are TRBV5-1 and TRBJ2-7, with D perhaps matching TRBD1 (5 bases). Germline-derived CDR1 and CDR2 are SGHRS and YFSETQ. Trimming pared 4 bases from V and 4 bases from J, leaving 15 bases between. This CDR3 has 14 residues. CDR3 sequence reads: CASSQQGAVYEQYF. In nucleotides, the CDR3 is TGCGCCAGCAGCCAGCAGGGCGCTGTTTACGAGCAGTACTTC. Looking up the rest from reference TRBV5-1 and TRBJ2-7 gives the full variable domain: KAGVTQTPRYLIKTRGQQVTLSCSPISGHRSVSWYQQTPGQGLQFLFEYFSETQRNKGNFPGRFSGRQFSNSRSEMNVSTLELGDSALYLCASSQQGAVYEQYFGPGTRLTVT.

The chain joins TRBV28 to TRBJ1-4; D gene uncertain. Germline V gives CDR1 MDHEN, CDR2 SYDVKM. CDR3 length equals 14 residues. V lost 3 bases and J lost 5, with 10 bases in between. The CDR3 region is CASSFSDANEKLFF. The CDR3 DNA reads TGTGCCAGCAGTTTCTCCGACGCCAATGAAAAACTGTTTTTT.

There are a few counts of this clonotype. The gene calls are TRBV28 and TRBJ2-3, with D possibly TRBD1 on 5 matching bases. V gave up 4 bases and J gave up 1 base, with 21 bases separating them. The germline CDR1 and CDR2 sequences are MDHEN and SYDVKM. CDR3 length: 18 residues. The CDR3 region has the DNA TGTGCCAGCAGTTCCTTAAAGGGGCTACCTCTGGGCACAGATACGCAGTATTTT. This sequence encodes CASSSLKGLPLGTDTQYF.